A single sample gave rise to the 14 T cell receptor beta chains below, sequenced in a study of patients and donors after allogeneic stem cell transplantation. TCRdb processed the RT-PCR reads anew with MiXCR; each CDR3 protein has one entry. The sample shows roughly 940,000 distinct CDR3 sequences, roughly 18% of them seen only once. The sample consisted of blood, either unsorted or a sorted T cell fraction (not recorded which). The receptors were sampled from a human donor who was either an allogeneic HSCT recipient or a stem cell or donor lymphocyte infusion donor (not recorded which). It is not recorded whose cells these are; they may come from a transplant donor.

This chain uses TRBV21-1 with TRBJ2-1; the table's D gene call, TRBD1, was not cross checked with the DNA. TRBV21-1 has pseudogene status. The CDR3 contains 16 residues. CDR3 region: CASRRGKTDLYNEQFF. Written as DNA, the CDR3 is TGTGCCAGCAGGAGGGGTAAGACAGATTTGTACAATGAGCAGTTCTTC.

The chain has TRBV10-2 and TRBJ2-1; no definite D call. This CDR3 has 15 amino acids. The V gene's germline CDR1 is WSHSY and CDR2 SAAADI. V was clipped by 4 bases and J by 0 bases, with 10 bases between them. The CDR3 nucleotides read TGCGCCAGCAGTGGGGTAAAGAGCTCCTACAATGAGCAGTTCTTC. This sequence encodes CASSGVKSSYNEQFF.

The table lists this clonotype with a few counts. No conserved phenylalanine or tryptophan is present at the end of the CDR3, so a read error is the likely explanation. The DNA is omitted, as the CDR3 cannot be located on it reliably, and the CDR3 follows TCRdb's listing. V is TRBV3-1 and J is TRBJ2-7; the tabulated D call, TRBD2, remains unverified against the DNA. The CDR3 is 13 residues long, counting both termini. Germline CDR1 LGHDT, CDR2 YNNKEL (reference sequence). The CDR3 sequence: CASSQEPRLDVSL.

This clonotype was seen a handful of times. This chain uses TRBV5-1 with TRBJ2-1, with D possibly being TRBD2 (6 bases). The CDR3 runs to 16 residues. Germline V gene sequence: CDR1 SGHRS, CDR2 YFSETQ. V was clipped by 1 base and J by 8 bases, with 19 bases between them. The CDR3 is CASSLTGTPYPHEQFF. Written as DNA, the CDR3 is TGCGCCAGCAGCTTGACCGGGACTCCCTATCCCCATGAGCAGTTCTTC.

The chain uses TRBV5-1 and TRBJ2-3; the match to TRBD2 covers 7 bases. The length of the CDR3 is 15 residues. V was pared by 0 bases and J by 4 bases, with 5 bases of the junction left unmatched. From germline, CDR1 is SGHRS and CDR2 YFSETQ. In nucleotides, the CDR3 is TGCGCCAGCAGCTTGGCCGGACTAGAGGCAGATACGCAGTATTTT. Translation: CASSLAGLEADTQYF.

This clonotype was seen a few times. This chain links TRBV4-1 with TRBJ2-5, with 7 bases matching TRBD1. This CDR3 region has 14 residues. CDR1 MGHRA and CDR2 YSYEKL come from the germline V gene. With V trimmed by 0 bases and J by 5 bases, 3 bases remained unmatched. The DNA for the CDR3 is TGCGCCAGCAGCCAAGATCCGACAGGGGAGACCCAGTACTTC. Amino acid sequence: CASSQDPTGETQYF.

This clonotype was detected ten times or more. The chain carries TRBV18 and TRBJ2-5; the D is unclear. The germline V gene has CDR1 KGHSH and CDR2 LQKENI. Deletions cut 8 bases from V and 5 bases from J, with 12 bases between. CDR3 length: 12 residues. Here the CDR3 reads CASSPLGETQYF. The CDR3 DNA sequence: TGTGCCAGCAGCCCCCTTGGGGAGACCCAGTACTTC.

The gene calls are TRBV11-2 and TRBJ2-1, with D hard to call. Germline CDR1 and CDR2: SGHAT and FQNNGV. V was cut by 1 base and J by 7 bases, with 8 bases left in between. The length of the CDR3 is 13 residues. CDR3 in amino acids: CASSLVFRNEQFF. CDR3 nucleotide sequence: TGTGCCAGCAGCTTAGTTTTCCGAAATGAGCAGTTCTTC.

This clonotype was picked up a small number of times. The chain joins TRBV10-3 to TRBJ2-3, with 13 bases that match TRBD2. Germline V gives CDR1 ENHRY, CDR2 SYGVKD. J was trimmed by 8 bases and V by 3 bases; bases with no gene match: 5. This CDR3 has 15 residues. The CDR3 is CAISDGTSGAGTQYF. In nucleotides, the CDR3 is TGTGCCATCAGTGATGGGACTAGCGGGGCGGGTACGCAGTATTTT.

This chain connects TRBV27 to TRBJ1-2; the match to TRBD1 covers 10 bases. The CDR3 has 14 residues. V lost 7 bases, J lost 4 bases, and 6 bases stayed unmatched. Germline CDR1 is MNHEY and CDR2 is SMNVEV (reference sequence). The CDR3: CASTPTGGGYGYTF. In DNA, the CDR3 is TGTGCCAGCACCCCGACAGGGGGCGGCTATGGCTACACCTTC.

J is TRBJ1-5 and V is TRBV4-1; D perhaps matches TRBD1 (5 bases). The ends were cut back, 4 bases at V and 5 bases at J, with 15 bases in the middle. The CDR3 has 15 residues. The germline V gene encodes CDR1 MGHRA and CDR2 YSYEKL. CDR3 amino acids: CASSPVKGGDQPQHF. The CDR3 DNA reads TGCGCCAGCAGCCCCGTGAAGGGAGGGGATCAGCCCCAGCATTTT.

There are a few counts of this clonotype. The chain is built from TRBV6-1 and TRBJ1-2; no firm D call. Trimming cost V 6 bases and J 1 base, with 12 bases left between them. Germline V gene lookup returns CDR1 MNHNS and CDR2 SASEGT. The CDR3 runs 14 residues. DNA for the CDR3: TGTGCCAGCAGCCTAAGGCCTGATAACTATGGCTACACCTTC. Translated: CASSLRPDNYGYTF.

The genes are TRBV20-1 and TRBJ1-6; D remains unclear. V lost 2 bases and J 7 bases, leaving 12 bases between the germline ends. Germline CDR1 is DFQATT and CDR2 is SNEGSKA (reference sequence). There are 14 residues in the CDR3. The CDR3 here is CSARHPGGNSPLHF. DNA for the CDR3: TGCAGTGCTAGACACCCAGGAGGAAATTCACCCCTCCACTTT.

This clonotype was picked up one time. V usage is TRBV11-2 and J usage is TRBJ2-5; 9 nucleotides match TRBD2. The V gene end was trimmed by 2 bases and the J gene end by 7 bases; junction bases not matched to a gene: 8. Per germline, CDR1 SGHAT and CDR2 FQNNGV. The CDR3 contains 15 residues. CDR3 sequence reads: CASSLSLAGTGTQYF. CDR3 coding DNA: TGTGCCAGCAGCTTATCGCTAGCGGGAACGGGGACCCAGTACTTC.